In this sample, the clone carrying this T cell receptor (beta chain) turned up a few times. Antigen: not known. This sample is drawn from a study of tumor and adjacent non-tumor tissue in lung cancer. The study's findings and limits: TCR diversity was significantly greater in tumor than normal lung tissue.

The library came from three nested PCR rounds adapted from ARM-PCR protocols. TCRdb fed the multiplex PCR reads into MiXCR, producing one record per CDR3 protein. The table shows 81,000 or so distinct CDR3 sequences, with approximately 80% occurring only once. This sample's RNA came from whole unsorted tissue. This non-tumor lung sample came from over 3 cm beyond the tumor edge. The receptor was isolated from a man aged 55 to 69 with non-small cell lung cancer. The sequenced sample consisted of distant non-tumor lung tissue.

This CDR3 is CASRRQGTGELFF. As DNA, the CDR3 is TGTGCCAGCAGACGACAGGGTACCGGGGAGCTGTTTTTT. This chain links TRBV12-3 or TRBV12-4 with TRBJ2-2; 7 bases fit TRBD1. This CDR3 spans 13 amino acids. J was trimmed by 5 bases and V by 6 bases; bases with no gene match: 3.